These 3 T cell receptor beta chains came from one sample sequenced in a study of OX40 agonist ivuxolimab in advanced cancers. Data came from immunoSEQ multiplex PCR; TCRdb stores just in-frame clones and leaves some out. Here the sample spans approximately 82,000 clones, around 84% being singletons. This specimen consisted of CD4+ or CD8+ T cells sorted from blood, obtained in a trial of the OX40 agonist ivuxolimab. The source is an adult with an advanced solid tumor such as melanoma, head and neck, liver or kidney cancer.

The CDR3 nucleotides are TGTGCCAGCAGTTACTCTGGGAATTCTAACTATGGCTACACCTTC. Its translation is CASSYSGNSNYGYTF. The V gene is TRBV6-5, the J gene TRBJ1-2; no clear D. CDR1 and CDR2 (germline): MNHEY, SVGAGI. The CDR3 is 15 residues long. Trimming left V 0 bases short and J 0 bases short, with 8 bases between.

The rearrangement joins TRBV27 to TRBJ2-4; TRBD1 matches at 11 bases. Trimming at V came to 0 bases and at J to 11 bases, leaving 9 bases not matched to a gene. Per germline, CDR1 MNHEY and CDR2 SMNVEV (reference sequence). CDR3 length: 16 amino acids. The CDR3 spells CASSLSGTGGSIVQYF. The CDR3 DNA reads TGTGCCAGCAGTTTATCAGGGACAGGGGGGTCCATTGTTCAGTACTTC.

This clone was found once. CDR3 loop: CASSQTPTNEKLFF. The CDR3 DNA reads as TGTGCCAGCAGTCAGACACCAACTAATGAAAAACTGTTTTTT. This chain connects TRBV6-5 to TRBJ1-4, with no clear D. The germline gives CDR1 MNHEY, CDR2 SVGAGI. Trimming took 5 bases from V and 0 from J, leaving 7 bases between them. This CDR3 is built from 14 residues.